Listed below are T cell receptor beta chains from one sample, sequenced in a study of OX40 agonist ivuxolimab in advanced cancers. TCRdb's copy holds only in-frame clones and misses some; the assay was immunoSEQ multiplex PCR. Among more than 75,000 clones, under 85% were seen once, and the ten largest hold about 6%. The input for sequencing was CD4+ or CD8+ T cells sorted from blood, taken in a trial of the OX40 agonist ivuxolimab. These receptors came from an adult with an advanced solid tumor such as melanoma, head and neck, liver or kidney cancer. The CDR3 runs from the conserved cysteine through the conserved F or W. D genes are given only for firm matches. Clone size is shown for a subset of rows, as once, few, many or a class of expanded clone.

clone_size: .; j_call: TRBJ2-7; d_call: .; v_call: TRBV5-1; cdr3_aa: CASSLVGGAAHEQYF; cdr3_nt: TGCGCCAGCAGCTTGGTTGGGGGCGCAGCCCACGAGCAGTACTTC
clone_size: once; j_call: TRBJ1-5; d_call: TRBD1; v_call: TRBV7-2; cdr3_aa: CASSSKSGGYQPQHF; cdr3_nt: TGTGCCAGCAGCTCCAAGTCAGGGGGCTATCAGCCCCAGCATTTT
clone_size: .; j_call: TRBJ1-5; d_call: .; v_call: TRBV4-3; cdr3_aa: CASSGGHGNQPQHF; cdr3_nt: TGCGCCAGCAGCGGTGGACATGGCAATCAGCCCCAGCATTTT
clone_size: .; j_call: TRBJ2-2; d_call: TRBD1; v_call: TRBV5-4; cdr3_aa: CASSHPTGDTGELFF; cdr3_nt: TGTGCCAGCAGCCACCCGACAGGGGACACCGGGGAGCTGTTTTTT
clone_size: .; j_call: TRBJ1-1; d_call: .; v_call: TRBV6-1; cdr3_aa: CASSLWGYTEAFF; cdr3_nt: TGTGCCAGCAGTCTCTGGGGGTACACTGAAGCTTTCTTT
clone_size: .; j_call: TRBJ2-1; d_call: TRBD2; v_call: TRBV5-1; cdr3_aa: CASSSLTSGTAYNEQFF; cdr3_nt: TGCGCCAGCAGCTCTCTGACTAGCGGGACAGCCTACAATGAGCAGTTCTTC
clone_size: .; j_call: TRBJ2-7; d_call: .; v_call: TRBV7-6; cdr3_aa: CASSSTSSYEQYF; cdr3_nt: TGTGCCAGCAGCTCTACTTCCTCCTACGAGCAGTACTTC
clone_size: .; j_call: TRBJ1-1; d_call: .; v_call: TRBV6-5; cdr3_aa: CASRLPGQNTEAFF; cdr3_nt: TGTGCCAGCAGATTACCCGGACAGAACACTGAAGCTTTCTTT
clone_size: .; j_call: TRBJ2-7; d_call: .; v_call: TRBV7-8; cdr3_aa: CASSQDSTSYEQYF; cdr3_nt: TGTGCCAGCAGTCAAGACAGCACCTCCTACGAGCAGTACTTC
clone_size: .; j_call: TRBJ1-4; d_call: .; v_call: TRBV9; cdr3_aa: CASSPRGEKLFF; cdr3_nt: TGTGCCAGCAGCCCCCGCGGTGAAAAACTGTTTTTT
clone_size: .; j_call: TRBJ2-1; d_call: .; v_call: TRBV7-2; cdr3_aa: CASSLITASQTSYNEQFF; cdr3_nt: TGTGCCAGCAGCTTAATCACTGCAAGTCAGACTAGCTACAATGAGCAGTTCTTC
clone_size: .; j_call: TRBJ2-7; d_call: TRBD1; v_call: TRBV30; cdr3_aa: CAWSVRGTVSYEQYF; cdr3_nt: TGTGCCTGGAGTGTAAGAGGGACAGTCTCCTACGAGCAGTACTTC
clone_size: .; j_call: TRBJ2-6; d_call: .; v_call: TRBV4-3; cdr3_aa: CASSQVGGAGANVLTF; cdr3_nt: TGCGCCAGCAGCCAAGTCGGCGGGGCTGGGGCCAACGTCCTGACTTTC
clone_size: .; j_call: TRBJ1-5; d_call: .; v_call: TRBV15; cdr3_aa: CATSRPLGGGSNQPQHF; cdr3_nt: TGTGCCACCAGCAGGCCATTAGGGGGAGGAAGCAATCAGCCCCAGCATTTT
clone_size: .; j_call: TRBJ1-5; d_call: .; v_call: TRBV6-6; cdr3_aa: CASRRQENQPQHF; cdr3_nt: TGTGCCAGCAGGAGACAGGAGAATCAGCCCCAGCATTTT